This TCR beta chain was observed in a study of cytomegalovirus exposure and HLA in healthy donors. Study-wide context: The study placed about four fifths of its approximately 400 genotyped donors in the Caucasian-associated ancestry cluster. Broader study findings: Among TCR sequences, most were rare, though some public TCRs appeared in many donors.

This clone was detected only a few times. Its antigen is still unknown. In the PCR, 60 Vbeta and 13 Jbeta primers were used. The data were produced by immunoSEQ multiplex PCR, yet TCRdb's version contains in-frame clones alone and is incomplete. The data hold 150,000 or so clones, with roughly 73% observed a single time. Germline CDR1 SEHNR, CDR2 FQNEAQ (reference sequence). Trimming cost V 5 bases and J 6 bases; bases outside gene matches: 11. CDR3 length: 15 residues. This TCR was sampled from a woman in her 30s in good health and CMV-seronegative. V is TRBV7-9 and J is TRBJ2-7, with 9 bases matching TRBD1. The sequencing sample was made of PBMCs. CDR3 sequence: CASSKALGQGTEQYF. The CDR3 nucleotides are TGTGCCAGCAGCAAAGCTCTGGGACAGGGAACCGAGCAGTACTTC.